This T cell receptor (beta chain) was profiled in a study of T cell repertoires in ileal Crohn's disease. Study-level background: The M6 sample came from neoterminal ileum during colonoscopy after surgery.

Whole-study findings and limits: Compared with non-smokers, active smokers at surgery showed more clonal expansions.

A remark on this clone: What it recognizes is unknown.

This CDR3 has 13 residues. Germline lookup yields CDR1 SGHTA and CDR2 FQGNSA. Trimming stripped 8 bases from V and 5 bases from J, with 14 bases between. Sample time point: neoterminal ileum biopsy at postoperative endoscopy, about 6 months after surgery. Here immunoSEQ multiplex PCR was the method, and the copy in TCRdb shows in-frame clones only, minus some. The repertoire has roughly 9,100 clones, roughly 85% of them found once; the top ten carry roughly 20%. This chain uses TRBV7-2 with TRBJ2-3, with D perhaps TRBD2 (6 bases). The sequencing input was ileal tissue. This TCR was recovered from an adult with Crohn's disease. CDR3 DNA sequence: TGTGCCAGCGGATTGGACGGGAGAGATACGCAGTATTTT. Encoded protein: CASGLDGRDTQYF.